The clone carrying this T cell receptor beta chain occurred a few times. This CDR3 spans 12 amino acids. V lost 3 bases to trimming and J lost 4 bases, with 4 bases between them. Germline V gene sequence: CDR1 ENHRY, CDR2 SYGVKD. These data come from a study of metastatic and nonmetastatic thyroid tumors. About the research overall: Repertoires were compared across blood and tumor or nodule tissue from malignant and benign thyroid patients.

TCRdb re-called the PCR reads via MiXCR. The table has roughly 14,000 clones, around a third seen once. Thyroid surgery took place with no prior treatment in any patient. The rearrangement joins TRBV10-3 to TRBJ1-5; D gene ambiguous. Sequenced input: tumor tissue. The TCR sequence derives from a female donor with papillary thyroid cancer or a benign thyroid nodule (not recorded which). Some clones in this sample may be carry-over from other donors' samples. The CDR3 loop reads CAISDGNQPQHF. For the CDR3, the DNA is TGTGCCATCAGTGATGGGAATCAGCCCCAGCATTTT.